The entry below describes one T cell receptor (beta chain). One end of the junction varies from germline; a read error may be responsible. The source of the sample is a study of glioma-infiltrating T cells. Amplification of TCR alpha and beta CDR3 regions from RNA used iRepertoire nested multiplex PCR. Each CDR3 protein is one row after TCRdb ran MiXCR on the multiplex PCR reads. The sample yields about 93,000 distinct CDR3 sequences, roughly 40% seen once. Germline V gene lookup returns CDR1 MDHEN and CDR2 SYDVKM. CDR3 length equals 15 residues. This chain connects TRBV28 to TRBJ2-3, with a possible D match to TRBD2 (6 bases). This receptor was taken from a human donor with low-grade glioma or glioblastoma, undergoing nonglioma brain surgery, or in good health (not recorded which). Sequencing used glioma tissue, nonneoplastic brain tissue, or PBMCs (not recorded which). This chain's CDR3 is CASIGRDLSTYTQYF. In DNA form, the CDR3 reads TGTGCCAGCATCGGCCGGGACTTAAGCACATATACGCAGTATTTT.